These 4 T cell receptor beta chains were sequenced from one sample in a study of blood T cells in healthy people across ages. With a J-beta primer mix and a sample-barcoded 5' primer, a second PCR ran 7 to 11 cycles. TCRdb processed the 5' RACE reads anew with MiXCR; each CDR3 protein has one entry. Among over 1,200,000 distinct CDR3 sequences listed, approximately 59% were seen once. Sequencing was done on a sample of blood. All receptors come from a man aged 18-30 years in good health.

This chain joins TRBV3-1 and TRBJ2-1; D unclear. The V and J ends lost 5 bases and 9 bases respectively, with 11 bases between them. Germline CDR1 is LGHDT and CDR2 is YNNKEL (reference sequence). The CDR3 contains 12 residues. CDR3 in DNA: TGTGCCAGCAGCTTAAAACTCACTGAGCAGTTCTTC. Translation: CASSLKLTEQFF.

This clonotype was detected once. The chain is built from TRBV6-5 and TRBJ2-7, with no clear D. The CDR3 is 15 amino acids. Looked up from germline, CDR1 is MNHEY and CDR2 is SVGAGI. V was shortened by 0 bases and J by 1 base, with 10 bases between the two germline ends. CDR3 in DNA: TGTGCCAGCAGTTACTCGGGGTCGTCTTCCTACGAGCAGTACTTC. Encoded protein: CASSYSGSSSYEQYF.

This clonotype was picked up one time. V and J are TRBV27 and TRBJ2-7; D might be TRBD1 (5 bases). The V and J ends lost 6 bases and 2 bases respectively, with 14 bases between them. The germline V gene encodes CDR1 MNHEY and CDR2 SMNVEV (reference sequence). This CDR3 spans 14 amino acids. The CDR3 coding sequence is TGTGCCAGCAGCATCGTAGGGGCCACCTACGAGCAGTACTTC. It specifies CASSIVGATYEQYF.

Of note for this clonotype: One junction end does not reproduce the germline sequence, and a read error may be involved. CDR3: CASGLSRDEQYF. The CDR3 DNA is TGTGCCAGCGGTTTATCCCGGGACGAGCAGTACTTC. V and J are TRBV12-3 or TRBV12-4 and TRBJ2-4; D remains ambiguous. The J call may be in error: the DNA end matches TRBJ2-7 better. This CDR3 has 12 amino acids.